Listed below are T cell receptor beta chains from one sample, sequenced in a study of post-analysis software for immune sequencing data. TCRdb called the PCR reads again in MiXCR, with one record for every CDR3 protein. The profile covers 750,000 to 950,000 distinct CDR3 sequences, with about 57% appearing a single time and 4.6% taken by the ten largest. Sequencing input: blood. The source is a girl aged 10-17 years with multiple sclerosis. Both conserved end residues are part of each CDR3. Fields, in order: D gene, CDR3 length, clone size, J gene, V gene, CDR3 protein, CDR3 DNA. A D gene is named only where the DNA matches it firmly. Clone size appears in some rows only: once, few, many, or a class for an expanded clone.

d_gene: -
len: 13
abundance: -
j_gene: TRBJ1-1
v_gene: TRBV28
CDR3aa: CASSSAGPREAFF
CDR3nt: TGTGCCAGCAGTTCCGCGGGGCCTCGTGAAGCTTTCTTT

d_gene: -
len: 14
abundance: -
j_gene: TRBJ1-2
v_gene: TRBV6-5
CDR3aa: CASRSTQSSYGYTF
CDR3nt: TGTGCCAGCAGGTCGACACAGTCGAGCTATGGCTACACCTTC

d_gene: -
len: 15
abundance: -
j_gene: TRBJ1-2
v_gene: TRBV20-1
CDR3aa: CSASIAPIGNYGYTF
CDR3nt: TGCAGTGCTAGTATAGCACCAATTGGGAACTATGGCTACACCTTC

d_gene: -
len: 17
abundance: -
j_gene: TRBJ1-2
v_gene: TRBV3-1
CDR3aa: CASSHFSTRDPQEGYTF
CDR3nt: TGTGCCAGCAGCCATTTTTCAACCCGGGACCCACAAGAGGGCTACACCTTC

d_gene: -
len: 14
abundance: -
j_gene: TRBJ1-1
v_gene: TRBV28
CDR3aa: CASRGLGWAAEAFF
CDR3nt: TGTGCCAGCAGGGGGCTCGGATGGGCAGCTGAAGCTTTCTTT

d_gene: TRBD2
len: 18
abundance: -
j_gene: TRBJ2-3
v_gene: TRBV20-1
CDR3aa: CSARDGGTSGRARDTQYF
CDR3nt: TGCAGTGCTAGAGACGGGGGGACTAGCGGGAGGGCCCGCGATACGCAGTATTTT

d_gene: -
len: 12
abundance: few
j_gene: TRBJ2-1
v_gene: TRBV12-3/TRBV12-4
CDR3aa: CASSPTGLEQFF
CDR3nt: TGTGCCAGCAGTCCTACAGGGCTTGAGCAGTTCTTC

d_gene: TRBD1
len: 16
abundance: -
j_gene: TRBJ2-5
v_gene: TRBV7-9
CDR3aa: CASRTYRPGQGETQYF
CDR3nt: TGTGCCAGCAGAACCTACCGACCGGGACAGGGTGAGACCCAGTACTTC

d_gene: -
len: 13
abundance: -
j_gene: TRBJ1-6
v_gene: TRBV30
CDR3aa: CAWNPENNSPLHF
CDR3nt: TGTGCCTGGAATCCAGAGAATAATTCACCCCTCCACTTT

d_gene: -
len: 12
abundance: -
j_gene: TRBJ2-5
v_gene: TRBV20-1
CDR3aa: CSASPGEETQYF
CDR3nt: TGCAGTGCTAGTCCGGGAGAAGAGACCCAGTACTTC

d_gene: -
len: 12
abundance: once
j_gene: TRBJ1-5
v_gene: TRBV29-1
CDR3aa: CSVGQQNQPQHF
CDR3nt: TGCAGCGTTGGACAGCAGAATCAGCCCCAGCATTTT

d_gene: -
len: 17
abundance: -
j_gene: TRBJ2-1
v_gene: TRBV7-9
CDR3aa: CASSSRGGGTAIDEQFF
CDR3nt: TGTGCCAGCAGCTCCCGGGGGGGCGGGACAGCGATCGATGAGCAGTTCTTC

d_gene: -
len: 13
abundance: few
j_gene: TRBJ1-6
v_gene: TRBV15
CDR3aa: CATSSHRDSPLHF
CDR3nt: TGTGCCACCAGCAGTCACAGGGACTCACCCCTCCACTTT

d_gene: TRBD1
len: 16
abundance: -
j_gene: TRBJ2-3
v_gene: TRBV4-1
CDR3aa: CASSQGGQGAIDTQYF
CDR3nt: TGCGCCAGCAGCCAAGGGGGACAGGGGGCAATAGATACGCAGTATTTT

d_gene: -
len: 13
abundance: -
j_gene: TRBJ1-2
v_gene: TRBV29-1
CDR3aa: CSVAAVLGYGYTF
CDR3nt: TGCAGCGTTGCGGCAGTTCTTGGCTATGGCTACACCTTC

d_gene: TRBD1
len: 14
abundance: -
j_gene: TRBJ2-3
v_gene: TRBV20-1
CDR3aa: CSAQQGPSTDTQYF
CDR3nt: TGCAGTGCTCAACAGGGGCCGAGCACAGATACGCAGTATTTT

d_gene: -
len: 11
abundance: few
j_gene: TRBJ2-5
v_gene: TRBV10-3
CDR3aa: CAIGIQETQYF
CDR3nt: TGTGCCATCGGCATCCAAGAGACCCAGTACTTC

d_gene: -
len: 18
abundance: -
j_gene: TRBJ2-3
v_gene: TRBV4-1
CDR3aa: CASSRNLDGGTSTDTQYF
CDR3nt: TGCGCCAGCAGTCGGAACCTAGACGGAGGCACTAGCACAGATACGCAGTATTTT

d_gene: -
len: 12
abundance: few
j_gene: TRBJ1-5
v_gene: TRBV7-9
CDR3aa: CASSLENQPQHF
CDR3nt: TGTGCCAGCAGCCTGGAAAATCAGCCCCAGCATTTT

d_gene: -
len: 14
abundance: -
j_gene: TRBJ1-1
v_gene: TRBV6-6
CDR3aa: CASRSGVWGTEAFF
CDR3nt: TGTGCCAGCAGATCAGGGGTCTGGGGCACTGAAGCTTTCTTT

d_gene: TRBD2
len: 20
abundance: few
j_gene: TRBJ2-1
v_gene: TRBV20-1
CDR3aa: CSVRYPFGTSGTYSYNEQFF
CDR3nt: TGCAGTGTCCGTTACCCCTTCGGGACTAGCGGGACCTACTCCTACAATGAGCAGTTCTTC

d_gene: TRBD2
len: 16
abundance: few
j_gene: TRBJ2-1
v_gene: TRBV7-3
CDR3aa: CASSTTTSGLRNEQFF
CDR3nt: TGTGCCAGCAGCACCACTACTAGCGGCCTTCGCAATGAGCAGTTCTTC

d_gene: TRBD2
len: 15
abundance: -
j_gene: TRBJ2-7
v_gene: TRBV6-4
CDR3aa: CARVTSGTLSYEQYF
CDR3nt: TGTGCCAGGGTCACGAGCGGGACTCTGTCCTACGAGCAGTACTTC

d_gene: -
len: 14
abundance: few
j_gene: TRBJ2-7
v_gene: TRBV7-2
CDR3aa: CASSLSTDTYEQYF
CDR3nt: TGTGCCAGCAGCTTATCCACGGATACCTACGAGCAGTACTTC

d_gene: -
len: 14
abundance: few
j_gene: TRBJ2-1
v_gene: TRBV20-1
CDR3aa: CSASRLGPFNEQFF
CDR3nt: TGCAGTGCCAGTCGACTAGGCCCATTCAATGAGCAGTTCTTC

d_gene: TRBD1
len: 14
abundance: -
j_gene: TRBJ1-2
v_gene: TRBV5-5
CDR3aa: CASSWRGDSYGYTF
CDR3nt: TGTGCCAGCAGCTGGAGGGGGGACAGCTATGGCTACACCTTC

d_gene: -
len: 15
abundance: -
j_gene: TRBJ1-1
v_gene: TRBV12-5
CDR3aa: CASGLVLRDNTEAFF
CDR3nt: TGTGCTAGTGGTTTGGTACTTCGGGATAACACTGAAGCTTTCTTT

d_gene: TRBD2
len: 14
abundance: few
j_gene: TRBJ2-7
v_gene: TRBV12-3/TRBV12-4
CDR3aa: CASSFLAGSVEQYF
CDR3nt: TGTGCCAGCAGTTTCCTAGCGGGATCAGTCGAGCAGTACTTC

d_gene: TRBD2
len: 15
abundance: -
j_gene: TRBJ2-2
v_gene: TRBV6-4
CDR3aa: CASSEREGDTGELFF
CDR3nt: TGTGCCAGCAGTGAGCGGGAGGGAGACACCGGGGAGCTGTTTTTT

d_gene: -
len: 13
abundance: -
j_gene: TRBJ1-2
v_gene: TRBV20-1
CDR3aa: CSARVEQLNSYTF
CDR3nt: TGCAGTGCTAGAGTGGAGCAACTGAATAGCTACACCTTC

d_gene: TRBD1
len: 13
abundance: few
j_gene: TRBJ2-4
v_gene: TRBV29-1
CDR3aa: CSAEGQSKNIQYF
CDR3nt: TGCAGCGCCGAGGGACAGAGTAAAAACATTCAGTACTTC

d_gene: TRBD1
len: 14
abundance: -
j_gene: TRBJ2-7
v_gene: TRBV7-8
CDR3aa: CASTLTGDSYEQYF
CDR3nt: TGTGCCAGCACCCTTACAGGGGACTCCTACGAGCAGTACTTC

d_gene: TRBD1
len: 17
abundance: few
j_gene: TRBJ2-6
v_gene: TRBV5-1
CDR3aa: CASSLFGQGSGANVLTF
CDR3nt: TGCGCCAGCAGCTTATTCGGACAGGGCTCTGGGGCCAACGTCCTGACTTTC

d_gene: -
len: 15
abundance: few
j_gene: TRBJ1-1
v_gene: TRBV5-1
CDR3aa: CASSLEEGLITEAFF
CDR3nt: TGCGCCAGCAGCTTGGAAGAGGGACTGATCACTGAAGCTTTCTTT

d_gene: -
len: 15
abundance: -
j_gene: TRBJ1-1
v_gene: TRBV7-2
CDR3aa: CASKMVGGRNTEAFF
CDR3nt: TGTGCCAGCAAGATGGTAGGGGGGAGGAACACTGAAGCTTTCTTT

d_gene: TRBD2
len: 14
abundance: few
j_gene: TRBJ2-7
v_gene: TRBV29-1
CDR3aa: CSVGASGNFYEQYF
CDR3nt: TGCAGCGTTGGGGCTAGCGGGAATTTTTACGAGCAGTACTTC

d_gene: -
len: 13
abundance: few
j_gene: TRBJ1-2
v_gene: TRBV20-1
CDR3aa: CSAGTGSSYGYTF
CDR3nt: TGCAGTGCGGGAACAGGGTCGAGCTATGGCTACACCTTC

d_gene: -
len: 15
abundance: few
j_gene: TRBJ2-5
v_gene: TRBV27
CDR3aa: CASSEITGTQETQYF
CDR3nt: TGTGCCAGCAGTGAAATAACCGGGACACAAGAGACCCAGTACTTC

d_gene: -
len: 14
abundance: few
j_gene: TRBJ1-4
v_gene: TRBV5-1
CDR3aa: CASSLGSRAEKLFF
CDR3nt: TGCGCCAGCAGCTTGGGGTCGAGAGCGGAAAAACTGTTTTTT

d_gene: TRBD1
len: 16
abundance: -
j_gene: TRBJ2-5
v_gene: TRBV29-1
CDR3aa: CSVEGRDRAVRETQYF
CDR3nt: TGCAGCGTTGAAGGCCGGGACAGGGCCGTTCGGGAGACCCAGTACTTC

d_gene: -
len: 14
abundance: -
j_gene: TRBJ2-4
v_gene: TRBV5-1
CDR3aa: CASSPRGGEREQYF
CDR3nt: TGCGCCAGCAGCCCCAGGGGGGGAGAAAGGGAGCAGTACTTC

d_gene: -
len: 12
abundance: -
j_gene: TRBJ2-1
v_gene: TRBV14
CDR3aa: CASSQELADQFF
CDR3nt: TGTGCCAGCAGCCAAGAATTGGCGGATCAGTTCTTC

d_gene: -
len: 12
abundance: -
j_gene: TRBJ2-7
v_gene: TRBV29-1
CDR3aa: CSVGDKAYEQYF
CDR3nt: TGCAGCGTTGGGGACAAAGCCTACGAGCAGTACTTC

d_gene: TRBD2
len: 12
abundance: -
j_gene: TRBJ2-7
v_gene: TRBV4-1
CDR3aa: CALGLAGVKQYF
CDR3nt: TGCGCCCTGGGACTAGCGGGGGTGAAGCAGTACTTC

d_gene: TRBD1
len: 14
abundance: few
j_gene: TRBJ1-2
v_gene: TRBV12-3/TRBV12-4
CDR3aa: CASSGGTGGDGYTF
CDR3nt: TGTGCCAGCAGCGGGGGCACAGGGGGCGATGGCTACACCTTC

d_gene: -
len: 12
abundance: -
j_gene: TRBJ1-2
v_gene: TRBV6-6
CDR3aa: CASSNTRGGYTF
CDR3nt: TGTGCCAGCAGTAACACTAGGGGTGGCTACACCTTC

d_gene: -
len: 12
abundance: few
j_gene: TRBJ1-1
v_gene: TRBV12-3/TRBV12-4
CDR3aa: CASSLPRIGAFF
CDR3nt: TGTGCCAGCAGTTTACCGCGAATAGGGGCTTTCTTT

d_gene: -
len: 16
abundance: few
j_gene: TRBJ2-3
v_gene: TRBV29-1
CDR3aa: CSAALMTATSTDTQYF
CDR3nt: TGCAGCGCCGCATTGATGACAGCAACTAGCACAGATACGCAGTATTTT

d_gene: TRBD1
len: 14
abundance: once
j_gene: TRBJ2-1
v_gene: TRBV12-3/TRBV12-4
CDR3aa: CASNPGGANNEQFF
CDR3nt: TGTGCCAGCAACCCAGGGGGCGCAAACAATGAGCAGTTCTTC

d_gene: TRBD2
len: 14
abundance: -
j_gene: TRBJ2-1
v_gene: TRBV5-6
CDR3aa: CASSPRLAVREQFF
CDR3nt: TGTGCCAGCAGCCCCCGACTAGCCGTTCGAGAGCAGTTCTTC

d_gene: -
len: 11
abundance: -
j_gene: TRBJ1-2
v_gene: TRBV29-1
CDR3aa: CSVRSDYGYTF
CDR3nt: TGCAGCGTTCGAAGCGACTATGGCTACACCTTC

d_gene: -
len: 13
abundance: -
j_gene: TRBJ1-1
v_gene: TRBV7-2
CDR3aa: CASSLFPNTEAFF
CDR3nt: TGTGCCAGCAGCTTATTTCCAAACACTGAAGCTTTCTTT